One sample yielded the 18 T cell receptor beta chains listed below, sequenced in a study of blood T cell repertoires in COVID-19. Measured with immunoSEQ multiplex PCR; TCRdb has only the in-frame clones, and not every one. The sample carries 250,000 to 400,000 clones, roughly nine tenths recorded once. Sequencing was done on a sample of peripheral blood. The receptors shown here come from a woman aged 25 to 39 with COVID-19, enrolled during active disease.

This rearrangement joins TRBV5-6 to TRBJ2-5; D is unresolved. Germline CDR1 and CDR2: SGHDT and YYEEEE. Trimming cost V 1 base and J 0 bases, with 10 bases left between them. The length of the CDR3 is 15 residues. The CDR3 region has the DNA TGTGCCAGCAGCTTGTTCGCCAGGTACCAAGAGACCCAGTACTTC. Translating it yields CASSLFARYQETQYF.

The V and J genes are TRBV6-5 and TRBJ2-1, with a tentative D call TRBD2 (5 bases). V was pared by 3 bases and J by 0 bases, with 9 bases between. The CDR3 extends over 15 amino acids. The germline V gene has CDR1 MNHEY and CDR2 SVGAGI. CDR3 in amino acids: CASSYVAGSYNEQFF. For the CDR3, the DNA is TGTGCCAGCAGTTATGTGGCGGGCTCCTACAATGAGCAGTTCTTC.

CDR3 DNA sequence: TGTGCCAGCAGACACTCGACAGGGAGCAATCAGCCCCAGCATTTT. It is translated as CASRHSTGSNQPQHF. The chain links TRBV28 to TRBJ1-5; 7 nucleotides match TRBD1. The CDR3 consists of 15 residues. The V and J ends lost 6 bases and 1 base, in that order; junction bases with no gene match: 6. Germline CDR1 is MDHEN and CDR2 is SYDVKM.

Only one count was recorded for this clone. V usage is TRBV4-1 and J usage is TRBJ2-7; the match to TRBD1 covers 7 bases. CDR1 and CDR2 (germline): MGHRA, YSYEKL. V gave up 2 bases and J gave up 4 bases; unmatched junction bases: 5. The CDR3 is 14 residues long. The CDR3 protein is CASSQPGQHYEQYF. CDR3 in DNA: TGCGCCAGCAGCCAACCGGGACAGCATTACGAGCAGTACTTC.

The chain employs TRBV12-3 or TRBV12-4 and TRBJ1-2, with a possible D match to TRBD1 (6 bases). Trimming took 3 bases from V and 6 from J, leaving 8 bases between them. There are 12 residues in the CDR3. The CDR3 region is CASSFHRDGYTF. CDR3 DNA sequence: TGTGCCAGCAGTTTTCACAGGGATGGCTACACCTTC.

CDR3 protein: CASSLGQGAPGEKLFF. CDR3 nucleotides: TGTGCCAGCAGCTTAGGACAGGGGGCGCCGGGGGAAAAACTGTTTTTT. The chain combines TRBV7-2 with TRBJ1-4; 10 bases are shared with TRBD1. Germline lookup yields CDR1 SGHTA and CDR2 FQGNSA. The CDR3 spans 16 residues. Trimming at V came to 1 base and at J to 8 bases, leaving 7 bases not matched to a gene.

This chain joins TRBV19 and TRBJ2-4; D perhaps matches TRBD1 (5 bases). The CDR3 length is 15 residues. Trimming removed 3 bases at V and 6 bases at J, with 15 bases between. The germline gives CDR1 LNHDA, CDR2 SQIVND (reference sequence). The CDR3 DNA is TGTGCCAGTAGTATTCCCGGTCTGCAGGGAAACATTCAGTACTTC. Translated: CASSIPGLQGNIQYF.

A remark on this clone: Other DNA sequences in the sample encode the same CDR3. This chain uses TRBV3-1 (or the pseudogene TRBV3-2) with TRBJ2-3; 8 nucleotides match TRBD2. In germline, CDR1 is LGHDT, CDR2 YNNKEL (reference sequence). J lost 0 bases, V lost 1 base, and 3 bases had no gene match. This CDR3 contains 16 residues. The CDR3 sequence: CASSQGTSGSTDTQYF. The CDR3, as DNA: TGTGCCAGCAGCCAAGGAACTAGCGGTAGCACAGATACGCAGTATTTT.

The chain joins TRBV11-2 to TRBJ1-3; D is ambiguous. The ends were cut back, 0 bases at V and 3 bases at J, with 9 bases in the middle. CDR1 SGHAT and CDR2 FQNNGV come from the germline V gene. The CDR3 contains 15 residues. CDR3 amino acids: CASSLDAAVGNTIYF. DNA for the CDR3: TGTGCCAGCAGCTTAGATGCGGCGGTTGGAAACACCATATATTTT.

This sequence joins TRBV6-1 and TRBJ2-7; TRBD2 agrees at 9 bases. The CDR3 sequence is 18 residues long. V lost 2 bases, J lost 2 bases, and 13 bases stayed unmatched. Per the germline V gene, CDR1 is MNHNS and CDR2 is SASEGT. CDR3 sequence reads: CASSEWEGASGAPYEQYF. The CDR3 coding sequence is TGTGCCAGCAGTGAATGGGAGGGGGCTAGCGGGGCCCCCTACGAGCAGTACTTC.

The rearrangement uses TRBV7-9 and TRBJ2-1; TRBD2 matches 7 bases. This CDR3 has 17 amino acids. The V gene end was trimmed by 1 base and the J gene end by 4 bases; junction bases not matched to a gene: 10. Germline CDR1 reads SEHNR; CDR2 reads FQNEAQ (reference sequence). CDR3 sequence: CASSLVWSGLDYNEQFF. The CDR3 coding sequence is TGTGCCAGCAGCTTAGTCTGGTCTGGACTAGATTACAATGAGCAGTTCTTC.

This chain joins TRBV7-2 and TRBJ2-1; 13 bases align to TRBD2. The CDR3 is 15 residues long. V lost 1 base, J lost 8 bases, and 2 bases stayed unmatched. CDR1 is SGHTA, CDR2 FQGNSA, per germline. The CDR3 loop reads CASSLGTSGSYEQFF. DNA for the CDR3: TGTGCCAGCAGCTTAGGGACTAGCGGGAGCTATGAGCAGTTCTTC.

V is TRBV25-1 and J is TRBJ2-3, with a possible D match to TRBD1 (5 bases). CDR1 MGHDK and CDR2 SYGVNS come from the germline V gene. The CDR3 covers 14 residues. The V end was cut by 1 base, the J end by 3 bases, with 8 bases between. The chain's CDR3 is CASSELGVTDTQYF. CDR3 coding DNA: TGTGCCAGCAGTGAATTAGGGGTTACAGATACGCAGTATTTT.

The rearrangement uses TRBV7-9 and TRBJ1-2; TRBD1 agrees at 7 bases. Looked up from germline, CDR1 is SEHNR and CDR2 is FQNEAQ (reference sequence). The CDR3 contains 13 residues. The V gene end was trimmed by 3 bases and the J gene end by 8 bases; junction bases not matched to a gene: 6. The CDR3 reads CASSFGTERGYTF. DNA for the CDR3: TGTGCCAGCAGCTTCGGGACAGAGAGGGGCTACACCTTC.

This clone was found a few times. The V and J genes are TRBV3-1 (or the pseudogene TRBV3-2) and TRBJ1-2; 8 bases are a match to TRBD1. CDR1 is LGHDT and CDR2 is YNNKEL in the germline V gene (reference sequence). This CDR3 is 18 amino acids long. Trimming took 1 base from V and 8 from J; bases not matched to a gene: 18. CDR3 DNA: TGTGCCAGCAGCCAAGCAACCGGGACAGGTACGGTGAAGGGCGGCTACACCTTC. Translating gives CASSQATGTGTVKGGYTF.

Concerning this clone: The sample has other DNA sequences that encode this CDR3 too. For the CDR3, the DNA is TGTGCCAGCAGCGTAGGAGGAAACTCCTACGAGCAGTACTTC. Its translation: CASSVGGNSYEQYF. The chain is built from TRBV9 and TRBJ2-7; D gene uncertain. Trimming took 0 bases from V and 0 from J, leaving 7 bases between them. There are 14 residues in the CDR3. CDR1 and CDR2 from the germline V gene are SGDLS and YYNGEE.

This chain joins TRBV19 and TRBJ1-3, with D hard to call. The CDR3 is 13 amino acids. V lost 7 bases and J lost 0, with 7 bases in between. Germline lookup yields CDR1 LNHDA and CDR2 SQIVND (reference sequence). The CDR3 region is CASMRDSGNTIYF. Here the CDR3 DNA reads TGTGCCAGTATGAGGGACTCTGGAAACACCATATATTTT.

The chain employs TRBV28 and TRBJ2-7; 8 bases line up with TRBD2. V shed 9 bases, J shed 5 bases, and the junction held 12 bases outside the gene matches. The CDR3 runs 14 residues. The V gene's germline CDR1 is MDHEN and CDR2 SYDVKM. The CDR3 loop is CARLGLAQVDEQYF. For the CDR3, the DNA is TGTGCCAGGCTCGGACTAGCCCAGGTAGACGAGCAGTACTTC.